Listed below are T cell receptor beta chains from one sample, sequenced in a study of T cell repertoires in cytomegalovirus infection. TCRdb processed the reads anew with MiXCR; each CDR3 protein has one entry. The sample lists a few hundred thousand distinct CDR3 sequences, 9.1% occurring once. The material sequenced was PBMCs. These receptors were obtained from a human donor in good health (CMV status not recorded). Some clones in this sample may be carry-over from other donors' samples. The CDR3 runs from the conserved cysteine through the conserved F or W. A D gene is named only where the DNA matches it firmly. Part of the rows lack a size; the others show once, few, many or a class for expanded clones.

CDR3aa: CASSSDIPPYEQYF
CDR3nt: TGTGCCAGCTCGTCAGATATTCCTCCCTACGAGCAGTACTTC
v_gene: TRBV27
abundance: many
j_gene: TRBJ2-7
d_gene: NA

CDR3aa: CASSADRGQTNYEQYF
CDR3nt: TGTGCCAGCAGCGCTGACCGAGGACAGACTAACTACGAGCAGTACTTC
v_gene: TRBV7-9
abundance: few
j_gene: TRBJ2-7
d_gene: NA

CDR3aa: CASTNLAGGPNHEQYF
CDR3nt: TGTGCCAGCACCAATCTAGCGGGAGGGCCAAACCACGAGCAGTACTTC
v_gene: TRBV7-2
abundance: many
j_gene: TRBJ2-7
d_gene: TRBD2

CDR3aa: CASIYPGQGISIESVRSYGYTF
CDR3nt: TGTGCCAGCATCTATCCGGGACAGGGTATCTCGATTGAATCCGTTCGGAGCTATGGCTACACCTTC
v_gene: TRBV28
abundance: many
j_gene: TRBJ1-2
d_gene: TRBD1

CDR3aa: CASSLARGVGEAFF
CDR3nt: TGTGCCAGCAGCTTAGCGCGGGGGGTAGGGGAAGCTTTCTTT
v_gene: TRBV7-8
abundance: many
j_gene: TRBJ1-1
d_gene: NA

CDR3aa: CASSLDEWSSYNEQFF
CDR3nt: TGTGCCAGCAGCTTAGATGAGTGGAGCTCCTACAATGAGCAGTTCTTC
v_gene: TRBV7-2
abundance: few
j_gene: TRBJ2-1
d_gene: NA

CDR3aa: CSVSWTVTYNEQFF
CDR3nt: TGCAGCGTCAGCTGGACAGTCACCTACAATGAGCAGTTCTTC
v_gene: TRBV29-1
abundance: many
j_gene: TRBJ2-1
d_gene: NA

CDR3aa: CASGPPSSYNEQFF
CDR3nt: TGTGCCAGCGGGCCACCCAGCTCCTACAATGAGCAGTTCTTC
v_gene: TRBV7-8
abundance: many
j_gene: TRBJ2-1
d_gene: NA

CDR3aa: CASRQQGIYGYTF
CDR3nt: TGTGCCAGCAGGCAACAGGGCATCTATGGCTACACCTTC
v_gene: TRBV28
abundance: NA
j_gene: TRBJ1-2
d_gene: NA

CDR3aa: CASTALTSVSGELFF
CDR3nt: TGTGCCAGCACCGCCTTGACTAGCGTCTCCGGGGAGCTGTTTTTT
v_gene: TRBV11-2
abundance: NA
j_gene: TRBJ2-2
d_gene: TRBD2

CDR3aa: CASRDRVGNQPQHF
CDR3nt: TGTGCCAGTAGGGACAGGGTCGGCAATCAGCCCCAGCATTTT
v_gene: TRBV19
abundance: many
j_gene: TRBJ1-5
d_gene: TRBD1

CDR3aa: CASNSRGGGLYNEQFF
CDR3nt: TGTGCCAGCAACTCTCGAGGGGGGGGCCTCTACAATGAGCAGTTCTTC
v_gene: TRBV7-2
abundance: many
j_gene: TRBJ2-1
d_gene: NA

CDR3aa: CASSPRQGNGELFF
CDR3nt: TGTGCCAGCAGTCCGAGGCAGGGGAACGGGGAGCTGTTTTTT
v_gene: TRBV12-3/TRBV12-4
abundance: NA
j_gene: TRBJ2-2
d_gene: NA

CDR3aa: CASSPPTGTQYF
CDR3nt: TGTGCCAGCAGTCCCCCCACAGGGACCCAGTACTTC
v_gene: TRBV28
abundance: few
j_gene: TRBJ2-5
d_gene: NA

CDR3aa: CASSFRGEQFF
CDR3nt: TGTGCCAGCAGCTTTAGGGGCGAGCAGTTCTTC
v_gene: TRBV7-2
abundance: many
j_gene: TRBJ2-1
d_gene: NA

CDR3aa: CASSLAVTRGRETQYF
CDR3nt: TGTGCCAGCAGCTTAGCGGTGACAAGGGGGCGGGAGACCCAGTACTTC
v_gene: TRBV7-2
abundance: few
j_gene: TRBJ2-5
d_gene: TRBD1

CDR3aa: CASSSREAVTNTQYF
CDR3nt: TGTGCCAGCAGCTCCCGGGAGGCTGTCACAAATACGCAGTATTTT
v_gene: TRBV7-9
abundance: NA
j_gene: TRBJ2-3
d_gene: TRBD2

CDR3aa: CASRAQLNYGYTF
CDR3nt: TGTGCCAGCAGAGCACAGCTCAACTATGGCTACACCTTC
v_gene: TRBV7-2
abundance: many
j_gene: TRBJ1-2
d_gene: NA

CDR3aa: CASSDRLGGELFF
CDR3nt: TGTGCCAGCAGTGACCGACTGGGCGGGGAGCTGTTTTTT
v_gene: TRBV6-4
abundance: NA
j_gene: TRBJ2-2
d_gene: NA

CDR3aa: CSARALLAGTADTQYF
CDR3nt: TGCAGTGCTAGAGCCCTACTAGCGGGAACGGCAGATACGCAGTATTTT
v_gene: TRBV20-1
abundance: many
j_gene: TRBJ2-3
d_gene: TRBD2

CDR3aa: CASSQVGGGRVNYNEQFF
CDR3nt: TGTGCCAGCAGCCAAGTGGGCGGGGGGCGAGTCAACTACAATGAGCAGTTCTTC
v_gene: TRBV7-3
abundance: few
j_gene: TRBJ2-1
d_gene: TRBD2

CDR3aa: CASSYRGERGRKGQFF
CDR3nt: TGTGCCAGCAGTTATAGGGGCGAGCGGGGTCGGAAAGGGCAGTTCTTC
v_gene: TRBV6-2/TRBV6-3
abundance: many
j_gene: TRBJ2-1
d_gene: TRBD2

CDR3aa: CASSISDRSITF
CDR3nt: TGTGCCAGTAGTATTTCGGACCGATCCATCACCTTC
v_gene: TRBV19
abundance: many
j_gene: TRBJ1-2
d_gene: NA

CDR3aa: CASSDRMGGYTF
CDR3nt: TGTGCCAGCAGTGACAGGATGGGTGGCTACACCTTC
v_gene: TRBV28
abundance: few
j_gene: TRBJ1-2
d_gene: NA

CDR3aa: CASSFSGRSTEAFF
CDR3nt: TGTGCCAGCAGTTTTTCTGGTAGAAGCACTGAAGCTTTCTTT
v_gene: TRBV28
abundance: many
j_gene: TRBJ1-1
d_gene: NA

CDR3aa: CSARAGPRNQPQHF
CDR3nt: TGCAGTGCTAGAGCGGGCCCCAGGAATCAGCCCCAGCATTTT
v_gene: TRBV20-1
abundance: NA
j_gene: TRBJ1-5
d_gene: NA

CDR3aa: CASSSTSGRTVAKNIQYF
CDR3nt: TGTGCCAGCAGTTCGACTAGCGGGAGAACGGTAGCCAAAAACATTCAGTACTTC
v_gene: TRBV12-3/TRBV12-4
abundance: NA
j_gene: TRBJ2-4
d_gene: TRBD2

CDR3aa: CASSLEQLYGYTF
CDR3nt: TGTGCCAGCAGCTTAGAACAGCTCTATGGCTACACCTTC
v_gene: TRBV7-2
abundance: few
j_gene: TRBJ1-2
d_gene: NA

CDR3aa: CASSLMGPSSGELFF
CDR3nt: TGTGCCAGCAGCTTAATGGGGCCCAGCTCCGGGGAGCTGTTTTTT
v_gene: TRBV7-8
abundance: many
j_gene: TRBJ2-2
d_gene: NA